The entry below describes one T cell receptor (beta chain). Its target is unknown. The data belong to a study of cytomegalovirus exposure and HLA in healthy donors. The PCR used 60 Vbeta and 13 Jbeta primers. Authors' methods: Later work found roughly 80 million unique TCR beta chains, with around 10 million shared. Assay: immunoSEQ multiplex PCR; the TCRdb copy retains only in-frame clones and omits some. That table supplies the V and J calls and clone size; D and trimming were determined from the DNA. Its table records 40,000 or so clones. Broader study findings: Across donors, sequencing depth was assumed by presence/absence analyses to be roughly uniform.

The TCR originated in a man aged 25 to 45 in good health and CMV-seronegative. Sequencing used PBMCs.

CDR3 sequence: CASSLPTGGELFF. DNA of the CDR3: TGTGCCAGCTCACTTCCTACAGGCGGGGAGCTGTTTTTT. The V gene is TRBV18, the J gene TRBJ2-2; maybe TRBD1 (5 bases). Germline V gene lookup returns CDR1 KGHSH and CDR2 LQKENI. Trimming stripped 4 bases from V and 7 bases from J, with 10 bases between. This CDR3 has 13 amino acids.